The T cell receptor beta chain described here comes from a study of blood T cell repertoires in COVID-19. Method: immunoSEQ multiplex PCR; TCRdb's copy keeps in-frame clones and lacks some. The data show over 90,000 clones, around 87% seen once. In its sample, this clone was seen once. The CDR3 contains 17 residues. Trimming left V 1 base short and J 5 bases short, with 19 bases between. The V gene's germline CDR1 is SEHNR and CDR2 FQNEAQ (reference sequence). V and J are TRBV7-9 and TRBJ2-3; maybe TRBD2 (5 bases). The material sequenced was peripheral blood. The TCR comes from a human donor in a cohort sampled during active COVID-19. The CDR3 loop is CASSLELMDPGGDTQYF. The DNA of the CDR3 is TGTGCCAGCAGCTTAGAATTAATGGACCCAGGAGGAGATACGCAGTATTTT.